In this sample, the clone carrying this TCR beta chain turned up many times. Antigen specificity is unknown. By quantitative 5'-RACE with molecular barcodes, the TCR beta libraries were made. Each CDR3 protein is one row after TCRdb ran MiXCR on the 5' RACE reads. This sample yields around 150,000 distinct CDR3 sequences, of which just under 7.5% are seen a single time; 9.5% to 15% belongs to the top ten. This entry comes from a study of CD8 T cells in ankylosing spondylitis. Germline CDR1 LGHNA, CDR2 YSLEER. CDR3 length: 15 amino acids. The V and J ends lost 3 bases and 4 bases, in that order; junction bases with no gene match: 3. Study outcomes and limitations: Ankylosing spondylitis blood appeared to carry a characteristic TCR beta motif of several highly homologous variants. Disease-associated clones were reportedly significantly overrepresented in matched ankylosing spondylitis synovial fluid. Earlier studies detected some motif variants in reactive arthritis synovial fluid and blood.

Sequenced: blood, either unsorted or a sorted T cell fraction (not recorded which). The sequence came from a female donor with ankylosing spondylitis or in good health (not recorded which). The gene calls are TRBV4-3 and TRBJ2-3; 11 nucleotides match TRBD2. This CDR3 reads CASSHASGGSDTQYF. The DNA for the CDR3 is TGCGCCAGCAGCCACGCTAGCGGGGGGTCAGATACGCAGTATTTT.